Sequencing of this T cell receptor (beta chain) was carried out in a study of long-term antiretroviral therapy in people with HIV. Version v3.0 of the immunoSEQ assay ran at survey level. The protocol was immunoSEQ multiplex PCR, while the TCRdb copy is restricted to in-frame clones and leaves out a portion. This sample has fewer than 30,000 clones; about 91% occur once, and the top ten carry roughly 8.9%. Sequencing used unsorted PBMCs, obtained 1.8 years before starting antiretroviral therapy. This sequence was found in a man aged 50 to 59 with HIV.

CDR3 DNA: TGTGCCAGCAGCTTGAACAAAAGGGATACGCAGTATTTT. Protein sequence: CASSLNKRDTQYF. The chain carries TRBV7-3 and TRBJ2-3; D unclear. Germline V gene lookup returns CDR1 SGHTA and CDR2 FQGTGA. V was cut by 3 bases and J by 6 bases, with 10 bases left in between. There are 13 residues in the CDR3.